The next 25 T cell receptor beta chains were all read from a single sample in a study of blood T cell repertoires in COVID-19. TCRdb's copy holds only in-frame clones and misses some; the assay was immunoSEQ multiplex PCR. The data show about 210,000 clones, just under 85% seen once. Material for sequencing was peripheral blood. Every receptor here comes from a man aged 55 to 69 with COVID-19, enrolled during active disease.

The chain couples TRBV19 to TRBJ1-3; TRBD1 aligns across 10 bases. V trimming: 6 bases; J trimming: 8 bases; junction bases outside the gene matches: 10. The CDR3 sequence is 15 residues long. CDR1 is LNHDA and CDR2 is SQIVND in the germline V gene (reference sequence). CDR3 in amino acids: CASRPRQGAVDTIYF. For the CDR3, the DNA is TGTGCCAGTAGACCTAGACAGGGGGCAGTGGACACCATATATTTT.

The chain couples TRBV18 to TRBJ2-7, with 10 bases identical to TRBD1. CDR3 length: 14 residues. The V gene's germline CDR1 is KGHSH and CDR2 LQKENI. The V segment lost 6 bases and the J segment 5 bases; nucleotides outside the gene matches: 7. The CDR3 reads CASSGPDRGNEQYF. The CDR3 DNA reads TGTGCCAGCTCCGGACCGGACAGGGGGAACGAGCAGTACTTC.

This clone has more than one count but fewer than ten. The gene calls are TRBV2 and TRBJ2-7; 7 bases line up with TRBD1. CDR1 is SNHLY, CDR2 FYNNEI, per germline. The CDR3 spans 13 residues. With 8 bases clipped from V and 0 bases from J, the junction kept 4 bases outside the gene matches. In DNA form, the CDR3 reads TGTGCCAGCGTCGGACAGGACTCCTACGAGCAGTACTTC. The encoded protein is CASVGQDSYEQYF.

V gene TRBV2 combines with J gene TRBJ2-5; TRBD1 agrees at 8 bases. The CDR3 length is 14 residues. J was trimmed by 5 bases and V by 6 bases; bases with no gene match: 8. Germline V gives CDR1 SNHLY, CDR2 FYNNEI. CDR3 DNA: TGTGCCAGCAGACCTGGACAGGGTAGGGAGACCCAGTACTTC. Translation: CASRPGQGRETQYF.

This chain uses TRBV28 with TRBJ2-5, with TRBD1 as a possible D gene (5 bases). Germline assignment: CDR1 MDHEN and CDR2 SYDVKM. CDR3 length: 16 residues. V lost 5 bases, J lost 0 bases, and 16 bases lay in between. CDR3 in DNA: TGTGCCAGCAGTCTCAAGTACAGGTCGTACCAAGAGACCCAGTACTTC. This sequence encodes CASSLKYRSYQETQYF.

The chain combines TRBV3-1 (or the pseudogene TRBV3-2) with TRBJ1-2, with D possibly being TRBD1 (5 bases). V dropped 6 bases and J dropped 10 bases, with 12 bases sitting between them. The CDR3 spans 11 residues. The germline CDR1 and CDR2 sequences are LGHDT and YNNKEL (reference sequence). The CDR3 DNA sequence: TGTGCCAGCAGTTCCCGACAGTCCTACACCTTC. Encoded protein: CASSSRQSYTF.

This chain joins TRBV6-5 and TRBJ2-5, with 15 bases lining up with TRBD2. The CDR3 extends over 15 amino acids. Germline V gene lookup returns CDR1 MNHEY and CDR2 SVGAGI. The junction had 5 bases not matched to a gene; V was cut back by 6 bases and J by 6 bases. The CDR3 spells CASRAGLAGGKTQYF. The CDR3 nucleotides are TGTGCCAGCAGGGCGGGACTAGCGGGAGGAAAGACCCAGTACTTC.

A single count supports this clone. The chain has TRBV7-2 and TRBJ2-7; TRBD2 agrees at 9 bases. The CDR3 length is 14 residues. Germline V gene sequence: CDR1 SGHTA, CDR2 FQGNSA. The V and J ends lost 6 bases and 7 bases, in that order; junction bases with no gene match: 10. CDR3 nucleotides: TGTGCCAGCAGTTTTAGCGGGAGATCGGGGGAGCAGTACTTC. Translating it yields CASSFSGRSGEQYF.

The CDR3 spells CASSQVFLLTANTGELFF. As DNA, the CDR3 is TGTGCCAGCAGCCAAGTTTTTCTCCTGACAGCGAACACCGGGGAGCTGTTTTTT. The rearrangement joins TRBV3-1 (or the pseudogene TRBV3-2) to TRBJ2-2, with D possibly matching TRBD1 (5 bases). V was shortened by 1 base and J by 0 bases, with 15 bases between the two germline ends. The CDR3 runs 18 residues. Germline V CDR1 and CDR2: LGHDT, YNNKEL (reference sequence).

The chain is built from TRBV11-2 and TRBJ2-3; D not resolved. The length of the CDR3 is 11 residues. Germline V gene lookup returns CDR1 SGHAT and CDR2 FQNNGV. V lost 5 bases and J 6 bases, leaving 6 bases between the germline ends. CDR3 bases: TGTGCCAGCAGCCCCCTGGATACGCAGTATTTT. Amino acids: CASSPLDTQYF.

The V call is TRBV10-2, the J call TRBJ2-1, with D tentatively TRBD2 (6 bases). The V end was cut by 5 bases, the J end by 7 bases, with 9 bases between. This CDR3 spans 12 amino acids. In germline, CDR1 is WSHSY, CDR2 SAAADI. The CDR3 region is CASSPGRNEQFF. The CDR3 DNA is TGCGCCAGCAGTCCCGGGAGAAATGAGCAGTTCTTC.

The chain links TRBV28 to TRBJ1-3, with 7 bases identical to TRBD1. The ends lost 3 bases at V and 16 bases at J; junction bases unmatched: 9. Germline CDR1 MDHEN, CDR2 SYDVKM. The CDR3 is 12 amino acids. CDR3 sequence (DNA): TGTGCCAGCAGTTTCCCGCGAGGGGGCAATTATTTT. Protein: CASSFPRGGNYF.

The table lists this clone with a count of one. This sequence joins TRBV7-8 and TRBJ2-2; 7 positions match TRBD1. The CDR3 is 15 residues long. Germline CDR1 SGHVS, CDR2 FQNEAQ. Trimming cost V 6 bases and J 4 bases; bases outside gene matches: 8. The CDR3 loop reads CASSRGQMSTGELFF. The CDR3 nucleotides read TGTGCCAGCAGTCGGGGACAGATGAGCACCGGGGAGCTGTTTTTT.

This clone was observed a single time. The chain carries TRBV3-1 (or the pseudogene TRBV3-2) and TRBJ2-1, with D possibly matching TRBD2 (5 bases). Germline-derived CDR1 and CDR2 are LGHDT and YNNKEL (reference sequence). Trimming took off 1 base at V and 16 bases at J, with 17 bases between the two ends. This CDR3 has 13 amino acids. The CDR3 loop is CASSQGLATAAFF. CDR3 in DNA: TGTGCCAGCAGCCAAGGATTAGCGACCGCCGCCTTCTTC.

This clone was observed a single time. This CDR3 reads CASSLDGQPQHF. For the CDR3, the DNA is TGTGCCAGCAGCTTAGACGGTCAGCCCCAGCATTTT. This chain links TRBV7-8 with TRBJ1-5; D ambiguous. Germline V CDR1 and CDR2: SGHVS, FQNEAQ. V lost 1 base and J 6 bases, leaving 4 bases between the germline ends. CDR3 length equals 12 residues. Combining the CDR3 with reference TRBV7-8 and TRBJ1-5 gives the whole variable domain GAGVSQSPRYKVAKRGQDVALRCDPISGHVSLFWYQQALGQGPEFLTYFQNEAQLDKSGLPSDRFFAERPEGSVSTLKIQRTQQEDSAVYLCASSLDGQPQHFGDGTRLSIL.

J is TRBJ1-4 and V is TRBV5-4, with 12 bases that match TRBD1. V was pared by 4 bases and J by 0 bases, with 1 base of the junction left unmatched. The V gene's germline CDR1 is SGHNT and CDR2 YYREEE (reference sequence). The CDR3 consists of 16 residues. The CDR3 nucleotides read TGTGCCAGCAGCGGGACAGGGGGCGCAACTAATGAAAAACTGTTTTTT. It yields the protein CASSGTGGATNEKLFF.

The J gene is TRBJ2-7, the V gene TRBV18; TRBD2 agrees at 7 bases. V dropped 0 bases and J dropped 4; count of bases not matched to a gene: 3. In germline, CDR1 is KGHSH, CDR2 LQKENI. The CDR3 loop spans 14 amino acids. Here the CDR3 reads CASSPPGGTYEQYF. The DNA for the CDR3 is TGTGCCAGCTCACCACCGGGAGGGACTTACGAGCAGTACTTC.

The V gene is TRBV28, the J gene TRBJ1-5, with 8 bases that match TRBD1. Germline-derived CDR1 and CDR2 are MDHEN and SYDVKM. V shed 6 bases, J shed 3 bases, and the junction held 10 bases outside the gene matches. This CDR3 is 16 amino acids long. CDR3 residues: CASSRSRDRLNQPQHF. As DNA, the CDR3 is TGTGCCAGCAGCCGCAGCCGGGACAGGCTCAATCAGCCCCAGCATTTT.

The chain employs TRBV24-1 and TRBJ1-1; D is ambiguous. Germline CDR1 and CDR2: KGHDR and SFDVKD. V was trimmed by 5 bases and J by 1 base, leaving 10 bases between them. CDR3 length: 14 residues. CDR3 region: CATSAGYGNTEAFF. The CDR3 DNA sequence: TGTGCCACCAGTGCCGGGTACGGGAACACTGAAGCTTTCTTT.

The rearrangement joins TRBV12-3 or TRBV12-4 to TRBJ1-2; D is possibly TRBD1 (6 bases). With 4 bases removed from V and 4 bases from J, the gap between germline ends came to 10 bases. The CDR3 has 13 residues. The CDR3 protein is CASSYEGVYGYTF. CDR3 DNA sequence: TGTGCCAGCAGTTACGAGGGGGTCTATGGCTACACCTTC.

The J gene is TRBJ2-3, the V gene TRBV27, with 8 bases fitting TRBD2. Germline lookup yields CDR1 MNHEY and CDR2 SMNVEV (reference sequence). The CDR3 is 16 amino acids. V shed 4 bases and J 2 bases; nucleotides not matched to a gene: 8. Here the CDR3 DNA reads TGTGCCAGCAGTTCCACGGGACTAGTGGCCACAGATACGCAGTATTTT. The encoded protein is CASSSTGLVATDTQYF.

The chain combines TRBV6-5 with TRBJ1-2; tentative D call: TRBD1 (6 bases). The length of the CDR3 is 12 residues. Germline CDR1 is MNHEY and CDR2 is SVGAGI. With 7 bases removed from V and 4 bases from J, the gap between germline ends came to 10 bases. This CDR3 reads CASTADSYGYTF. The CDR3 DNA reads as TGTGCCAGCACAGCGGACAGCTATGGCTACACCTTC.

This rearrangement joins TRBV6-2 or TRBV6-3 to TRBJ1-2; no clear D. V lost 0 bases and J 4 bases, leaving 15 bases between the germline ends. Per the germline V gene, CDR1 is MNHEY and CDR2 is SVGEGT. The CDR3 is 16 amino acids. CDR3 amino acids: CASSYSISRNSYGYTF. CDR3 DNA: TGTGCCAGCAGTTACTCGATCTCTAGGAATTCCTATGGCTACACCTTC.

This chain uses TRBV14 with TRBJ1-5; D is uncertain. Trimming shortened V by 4 bases and J by 7 bases, and 11 bases separated the two germline ends. The germline V gene has CDR1 SGHDN and CDR2 FVKESK. The CDR3 is made up of 13 amino acids. This CDR3 is CASSRPGNQPQHF. Written as DNA, the CDR3 is TGTGCCAGCAGCCGGCCGGGGAACCAGCCCCAGCATTTT. Complete variable domain (other parts from reference TRBV14 and TRBJ1-5): EAGVTQFPSHSVIEKGQTVTLRCDPISGHDNLYWYRRVMGKEIKFLLHFVKESKQDESGMPNNRFLAERTGGTYSTLKVQPAELEDSGVYFCASSRPGNQPQHFGDGTRLSIL.

In this sample, this clone turned up once. This chain connects TRBV4-3 to TRBJ2-1; 11 bases match TRBD1. Germline trimming cut 1 base from V and 5 bases from J; bases unmatched to any gene: 7. The CDR3 loop spans 17 amino acids. Germline loops: CDR1 LGHNA, CDR2 YSLEER. CDR3 DNA sequence: TGCGCCAGCAGCCAAGCCGAGGGACAGGGGGAAAACAATGAGCAGTTCTTC. Amino acids: CASSQAEGQGENNEQFF.